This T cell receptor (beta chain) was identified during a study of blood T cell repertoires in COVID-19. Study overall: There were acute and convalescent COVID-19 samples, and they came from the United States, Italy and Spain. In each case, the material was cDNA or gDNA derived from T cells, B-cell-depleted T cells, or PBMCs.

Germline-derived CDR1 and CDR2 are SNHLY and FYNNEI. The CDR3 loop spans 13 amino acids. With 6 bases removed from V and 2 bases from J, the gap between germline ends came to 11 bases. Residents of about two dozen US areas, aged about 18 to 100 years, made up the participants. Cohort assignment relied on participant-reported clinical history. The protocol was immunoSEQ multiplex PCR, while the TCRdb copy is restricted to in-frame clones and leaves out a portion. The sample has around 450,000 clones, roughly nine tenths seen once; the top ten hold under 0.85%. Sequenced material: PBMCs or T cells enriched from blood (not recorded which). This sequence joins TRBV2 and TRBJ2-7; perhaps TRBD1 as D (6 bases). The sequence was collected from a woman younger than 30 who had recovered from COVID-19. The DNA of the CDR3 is TGTGCCAGCAGAGTCGACAGGACCTACGAGCAGTACTTC. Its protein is CASRVDRTYEQYF.